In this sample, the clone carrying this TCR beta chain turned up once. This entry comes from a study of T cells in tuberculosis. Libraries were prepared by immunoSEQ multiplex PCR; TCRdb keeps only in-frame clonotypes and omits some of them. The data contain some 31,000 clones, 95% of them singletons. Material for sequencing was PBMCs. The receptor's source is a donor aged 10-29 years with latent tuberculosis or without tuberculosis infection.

In DNA form, the CDR3 reads TGTGCCAGCAGCTCGATTAGCGGGGATTACAATGAGCAGTTCTTC. Its protein product is CASSSISGDYNEQFF. J is TRBJ2-1 and V is TRBV11-2; the match to TRBD2 covers 8 bases. This CDR3 comprises 15 residues. V was clipped by 4 bases and J by 4 bases; unmatched bases: 6. Germline CDR1 reads SGHAT; CDR2 reads FQNNGV.